One and the same sample provided the 24 T cell receptor beta chains below, sequenced in a study of T cells in Graves' hyperthyroidism and ophthalmopathy. The investigators amplified TCR beta CDR3 regions from RNA transcripts. A first-round RT-PCR of the TCR CDR3 used the HTBI primer set. TCRdb redid the calling of the multiplex PCR reads with MiXCR, one entry per CDR3 protein. This table has 150,000 or so distinct CDR3 sequences, around 21% appearing once. Input material: blood. These receptors all stem from a woman aged 45-59 years with Graves' hyperthyroidism that later progressed to Graves' ophthalmopathy.

The table lists this clonotype with many counts. The rearrangement links TRBV7-9 to TRBJ2-5; 8 nucleotides line up with TRBD1. Germline V gives CDR1 SEHNR, CDR2 FQNEAQ (reference sequence). This CDR3 region has 16 residues. The V segment lost 6 bases and the J segment 5 bases; nucleotides outside the gene matches: 14. DNA for the CDR3: TGTGCCAGCAGTCCACCGCGGGCAGGGGGCGTCGAGACCCAGTACTTC. As protein: CASSPPRAGGVETQYF.

CDR3 bases: TGCAGTGCTAGAGCCAGGGGGCGTACTGAAGCTTTCTTT. It encodes CSARARGRTEAFF. The J gene is TRBJ1-1, the V gene TRBV20-1, with 8 nucleotides matching TRBD1. This CDR3 has 13 residues. CDR1 and CDR2 from the germline V gene are DFQATT and SNEGSKA (reference sequence). V was pared by 1 base and J by 5 bases, with 3 bases of the junction left unmatched.

The chain carries TRBV12-3 or TRBV12-4 and TRBJ2-3; 8 bases match TRBD1. CDR3 length: 15 amino acids. V gave up 1 base and J gave up 8 bases; unmatched junction bases: 8. CDR3 loop: CASSLGAGGYSTQYF. The CDR3 bases are TGTGCCAGCAGTTTAGGGGCAGGGGGCTATAGTACGCAGTATTTT.

There are many counts of this clonotype. This chain links TRBV7-9 with TRBJ2-7; D gene ambiguous. The CDR3 is 12 residues long. Germline values: CDR1 SEHNR, CDR2 FQNEAQ (reference sequence). Between the trimmed V and J ends, which lost 1 base and 4 bases, there was a span of 5 bases. CDR3 sequence reads: CASSLGSYEQYF. CDR3 coding DNA: TGTGCCAGCAGCTTAGGTAGTTACGAGCAGTACTTC.

This clonotype was picked up one time. The rearrangement joins TRBV10-3 to TRBJ2-2; perhaps TRBD1 as D (6 bases). Per germline, CDR1 ENHRY and CDR2 SYGVKD. The CDR3 has 13 amino acids. The ends were cut back, 10 bases at V and 1 base at J, with 10 bases in the middle. CDR3 loop: CATRRGNTGELFF. The CDR3 DNA sequence: TGTGCCACCCGCAGGGGGAACACCGGGGAGCTGTTTTTT.

This clonotype was recorded only once. The chain is built from TRBV5-6 and TRBJ2-7; 7 bases agree with TRBD1. CDR1 SGHDT and CDR2 YYEEEE come from the germline V gene. J gave up 1 base and V 4 bases, and 5 bases lay outside the gene matches. The CDR3 totals 14 residues. The CDR3 region is CASSVNRGSYEQYF. CDR3 nucleotides: TGTGCCAGCAGCGTCAACAGGGGATCCTACGAGCAGTACTTC.

V is TRBV11-3 and J is TRBJ2-3; 9 bases fit TRBD2. Trimming cost V 1 base and J 1 base; bases outside gene matches: 3. The germline gives CDR1 SGHNT, CDR2 YENEEA. This CDR3 is built from 16 residues. For the CDR3, the DNA is TGTGCCAGCAGCTTAGGCGGCGGGGGGGGCACAGATACGCAGTATTTT. Translating gives CASSLGGGGGTDTQYF.

This clonotype appeared many times. The chain recombines TRBV11-2 with TRBJ1-5, with D unresolved. V was trimmed by 4 bases and J by 15 bases, leaving 16 bases between them. CDR3 size: 12 residues. The germline CDR1 and CDR2 sequences are SGHAT and FQNNGV. CDR3 DNA: TGTGCCAGCAGCTCCTTCCCGGAGCTACGGCATTTT. Translation gives CASSSFPELRHF.

This clonotype was seen a few times. The chain carries TRBV5-1 and TRBJ2-7, with no clear D. This CDR3 is 14 amino acids long. The germline V gene has CDR1 SGHRS and CDR2 YFSETQ. Trimming removed 0 bases at V and 0 bases at J, with 7 bases between. The CDR3 reads CASSLDLTSYEQYF. The DNA of the CDR3 is TGCGCCAGCAGCTTGGACTTAACCTCCTACGAGCAGTACTTC.

The V call is TRBV9, the J call TRBJ2-1; 12 bases map to TRBD2. V gave up 0 bases and J gave up 9 bases; unmatched junction bases: 7. The CDR3 length is 16 residues. CDR1 is SGDLS, CDR2 YYNGEE, per germline. CDR3 DNA sequence: TGTGCCAGCAGCGTAGTGGCGACTAGCGGGAGCGTTGAGCAGTTCTTC. It codes for CASSVVATSGSVEQFF.

V usage is TRBV4-1 and J usage is TRBJ2-5; 7 nucleotides align to TRBD1. J lost 1 base, V lost 0 bases, and 5 bases had no gene match. Per germline, CDR1 MGHRA and CDR2 YSYEKL. This CDR3 is 16 amino acids long. CDR3 sequence: CASSQEVRGFQETQYF. The CDR3, as DNA: TGCGCCAGCAGCCAAGAGGTCAGGGGGTTCCAAGAGACCCAGTACTTC.

This clonotype was observed many times. The V and J genes are TRBV20-1 and TRBJ1-5, with a tentative D call TRBD1 (6 bases). The CDR3 totals 15 residues. The germline V gene has CDR1 DFQATT and CDR2 SNEGSKA (reference sequence). Trimming left V 6 bases short and J 1 base short, with 16 bases between. The CDR3 coding sequence is TGCAGTGCACCTCACAGGGAATGGAGCAATCAGCCCCAGCATTTT. Translation: CSAPHREWSNQPQHF.

This clonotype has just a few counts. The chain is built from TRBV27 and TRBJ1-6; D perhaps matches TRBD1 (6 bases). Looked up from germline, CDR1 is MNHEY and CDR2 is SMNVEV (reference sequence). V dropped 5 bases and J dropped 7 bases, with 12 bases sitting between them. CDR3 length: 14 residues. CDR3 residues: CASSKADRNSPLHF. CDR3 DNA: TGTGCCAGCAGTAAGGCGGACAGAAATTCACCCCTCCACTTT.

This clonotype was counted many times. The chain recombines TRBV12-3 or TRBV12-4 with TRBJ2-3; weak D call: TRBD2 (6 bases). This CDR3 has 16 residues. V lost 5 bases and J lost 5, with 20 bases in between. CDR3 bases: TGTGCCAGCAGTACCCGGACCGGAGGGGCGGGAGATACGCAGTATTTT. Translating it yields CASSTRTGGAGDTQYF.

The V and J genes are TRBV19 and TRBJ2-3, with D possibly being TRBD1 (6 bases). The CDR3 extends over 14 amino acids. Germline CDR1 is LNHDA and CDR2 is SQIVND (reference sequence). V lost 7 bases to trimming and J lost 4 bases, with 15 bases between them. CDR3 sequence reads: CASKTGQGSDTQYF. The CDR3 region has the DNA TGTGCCAGTAAAACGGGACAAGGGTCAGATACGCAGTATTTT.

At least ten counts were recorded for this clonotype. This rearrangement joins TRBV28 to TRBJ1-4; maybe TRBD1 (6 bases). This CDR3 is built from 15 residues. The germline V gene encodes CDR1 MDHEN and CDR2 SYDVKM. The ends were cut back, 5 bases at V and 6 bases at J, with 16 bases in the middle. CDR3 residues: CASSPPGDIDEKLFF. In DNA, the CDR3 is TGTGCCAGCAGTCCGCCAGGGGACATCGATGAAAAACTGTTTTTT.

This clonotype was found a few times. The V gene is TRBV6-1, the J gene TRBJ1-1; D may be TRBD1 (6 bases). Germline values: CDR1 MNHNS, CDR2 SASEGT. The CDR3 is 18 amino acids. Trimming stripped 5 bases from V and 2 bases from J, with 24 bases between. The CDR3 here is CASSPHSVRGLNNTEAFF. The DNA of the CDR3 is TGTGCCAGCAGTCCGCACTCAGTCAGGGGACTAAATAACACTGAAGCTTTCTTT.

The genes are TRBV6-1 and TRBJ2-2; D gene unclear. Germline V gene sequence: CDR1 MNHNS, CDR2 SASEGT. V gave up 0 bases and J gave up 8 bases, with 10 bases separating them. The CDR3 spans 14 residues. The CDR3 is CASSEAPRAGELFF. CDR3 in DNA: TGTGCCAGCAGTGAAGCCCCGAGAGCGGGGGAGCTGTTTTTT.

In this sample, this clonotype turned up many times. The CDR3 DNA is TGTGCCAGCAGTCCTGGGACAGATACGCAGTATTTT. Encoded protein: CASSPGTDTQYF. This sequence joins TRBV27 and TRBJ2-3, with no clear D. Germline assignment: CDR1 MNHEY and CDR2 SMNVEV (reference sequence). V was shortened by 5 bases and J by 3 bases, with 6 bases between the two germline ends. The CDR3 loop spans 12 amino acids.

This chain links TRBV20-1 with TRBJ2-2, with a possible D match to TRBD2 (6 bases). This CDR3 has 15 residues. Trimming cost V 5 bases and J 1 base, with 14 bases left between them. Germline loops: CDR1 DFQATT, CDR2 SNEGSKA (reference sequence). CDR3 sequence reads: CSAPWRDRNTGELFF. The CDR3 DNA is TGCAGTGCTCCCTGGCGGGACCGGAACACCGGGGAGCTGTTTTTT.

This clonotype has ten or more counts. The chain combines TRBV7-6 with TRBJ2-1; TRBD2 matches at 11 bases. J was trimmed by 9 bases and V by 8 bases; bases with no gene match: 12. Germline V gives CDR1 SGHVS, CDR2 FNYEAQ. This CDR3 region has 15 residues. The CDR3 spells CASLRRASGRFEQFF. DNA for the CDR3: TGTGCCAGCCTAAGGAGGGCTAGCGGGAGGTTTGAGCAGTTCTTC.

The rearrangement links TRBV20-1 to TRBJ2-7; TRBD2 might be the D (6 bases). Germline assignment: CDR1 DFQATT and CDR2 SNEGSKA (reference sequence). Trimming removed 6 bases at V and 1 base at J, with 19 bases between. The CDR3 runs to 15 residues. CDR3 nucleotide sequence: TGCAGTGCCCCCCCCCTGGCAGGGAGGTCCTACGAGCAGTACTTC. Translating gives CSAPPLAGRSYEQYF.

V is TRBV20-1 and J is TRBJ2-2, with 12 bases that match TRBD1. The CDR3 has 14 amino acids. Germline values: CDR1 DFQATT, CDR2 SNEGSKA (reference sequence). V shed 6 bases, J shed 6 bases, and the junction held 5 bases outside the gene matches. The CDR3 region has the DNA TGCAGTGCCACCGGGACAGGGGGCGCCGGGGAGCTGTTTTTT. Translation: CSATGTGGAGELFF.

This chain connects TRBV7-9 to TRBJ2-1; TRBD2 aligns across 11 bases. The length of the CDR3 is 15 residues. Trimming took 5 bases from V and 6 from J; bases not matched to a gene: 6. The germline V gene has CDR1 SEHNR and CDR2 FQNEAQ (reference sequence). The CDR3 is CASSTLAGGLNEQFF. CDR3 bases: TGTGCCAGCAGCACGTTAGCGGGAGGGCTCAATGAGCAGTTCTTC.